Presented here are 27 T cell receptor beta chains from one specimen sequenced in a study of cytomegalovirus exposure and HLA in healthy donors. With 60 Vbeta and 13 Jbeta primers, the PCR was carried out. Repertoires were generated with immunoSEQ multiplex PCR, while TCRdb's copy carries only in-frame clones and drops some. This table has some 170,000 clones, about 9.4% appearing once. Sequencing input: PBMCs. Source of these receptors: a woman in her twenties or thirties in good health and CMV-seropositive.

In its sample, this clone was seen a few times. V gene TRBV30 combines with J gene TRBJ2-6; TRBD1 might be the D (5 bases). Germline V lookup: CDR1 GTSNPN, CDR2 SVGIG (reference sequence). CDR3 length equals 17 residues. The V gene lost 1 base and the J gene lost 0 bases, with 13 bases spanning the gap. DNA of the CDR3: TGTGCCTGGAGTGCAGGGTATTTTTACTCTGGGGCCAACGTCCTGACTTTC. It yields the protein CAWSAGYFYSGANVLTF.

This chain connects TRBV5-1 to TRBJ2-7; 8 bases line up with TRBD2. Per germline, CDR1 SGHRS and CDR2 YFSETQ. J was trimmed by 3 bases and V by 4 bases; bases with no gene match: 9. The CDR3 sequence is 15 residues long. As DNA, the CDR3 is TGCGCCAGCAGCCAAGCGGGAGCCCCACTCTACGAGCAGTACTTC. The encoded protein is CASSQAGAPLYEQYF. The full variable domain, completed using reference TRBV5-1 and TRBJ2-7, is KAGVTQTPRYLIKTRGQQVTLSCSPISGHRSVSWYQQTPGQGLQFLFEYFSETQRNKGNFPGRFSGRQFSNSRSEMNVSTLELGDSALYLCASSQAGAPLYEQYFGPGTRLTVT.

This rearrangement joins TRBV10-1 to TRBJ1-2; 8 positions agree with TRBD1. The CDR3 is 14 residues long. The germline gives CDR1 WNHNN, CDR2 SYGVQD (reference sequence). The trim removed 2 bases at V and 4 bases at J, leaving 3 bases unmatched. CDR3 loop: CASSEGTGGYGYTF. In DNA, the CDR3 is TGCGCCAGCAGTGAGGGGACAGGTGGCTATGGCTACACCTTC.

This chain joins TRBV6-6 and TRBJ1-3; D gene uncertain. The germline V gene has CDR1 MNHNY and CDR2 SVGAGI (reference sequence). CDR3 size: 15 residues. V was trimmed by 2 bases and J by 0 bases, leaving 8 bases between them. The DNA of the CDR3 is TGTGCCAGCAGTTACGCTGCCTACTCTGGAAACACCATATATTTT. It yields the protein CASSYAAYSGNTIYF.

This clone was observed a handful of times. The chain is built from TRBV27 and TRBJ1-1; 7 positions agree with TRBD1. Germline V gene lookup returns CDR1 MNHEY and CDR2 SMNVEV (reference sequence). The CDR3 totals 16 residues. J was trimmed by 5 bases and V by 3 bases; bases with no gene match: 12. CDR3 bases: TGTGCCAGCAGTTTCGTCCCGGGACAGAGGAGGACTGAAGCTTTCTTT. It yields the protein CASSFVPGQRRTEAFF.

This clone came up a few times. The chain is built from TRBV5-1 and TRBJ1-1, with D possibly being TRBD1 (6 bases). Germline CDR1 and CDR2: SGHRS and YFSETQ. Trimming removed 0 bases from V and 8 bases from J, with 8 bases in between. CDR3 length: 12 amino acids. In nucleotides, the CDR3 is TGCGCCAGCAGCTTGGAAAGGGGGGAAGCTTTCTTT. It yields the protein CASSLERGEAFF.

This clone was seen only a few times. The chain recombines TRBV29-1 with TRBJ2-2; TRBD1 aligns across 9 bases. The germline V gene has CDR1 SQVTM and CDR2 ANQGSEA. V dropped 5 bases and J dropped 1; count of bases not matched to a gene: 8. The CDR3 has 16 amino acids. CDR3 residues: CSVRPRQGGNTGELFF. As DNA, the CDR3 is TGCAGCGTTCGCCCGCGACAGGGGGGGAACACCGGGGAGCTGTTTTTT.

The chain is built from TRBV10-3 and TRBJ1-1; D gene ambiguous. V lost 0 bases to trimming and J lost 5 bases, with 10 bases between them. In germline, CDR1 is ENHRY, CDR2 SYGVKD. The CDR3 length is 14 residues. The CDR3 DNA sequence: TGTGCCATCAGTGAGTCGAGCGGGGTTACTGAAGCTTTCTTT. It specifies CAISESSGVTEAFF.

This clone occurred a few times. This chain links TRBV6-6 with TRBJ1-4, with no clear D. Germline V CDR1 and CDR2: MNHNY, SVGAGI (reference sequence). Trimming stripped 2 bases from V and 3 bases from J, with 13 bases between. The CDR3 sequence is 16 residues long. Here the CDR3 reads CASSYHLPVSNEKLFF. The CDR3 DNA reads as TGTGCCAGCAGTTACCACCTGCCGGTGTCTAATGAAAAACTGTTTTTT.

This clone was counted between two and nine times. The V gene is TRBV27, the J gene TRBJ2-7; D remains unclear. The V end lost 6 bases, the J end lost 0 bases, and 15 bases lay between the germline ends. Germline CDR1 MNHEY, CDR2 SMNVEV (reference sequence). The CDR3 runs to 15 residues. CDR3 DNA sequence: TGTGCCAGCAGCCCAGTGGCGACAACCTCCTACGAGCAGTACTTC. Translation gives CASSPVATTSYEQYF.

The chain has TRBV27 and TRBJ2-1; D perhaps matches TRBD2 (6 bases). V shed 4 bases and J shed 3 bases, with 13 bases lying between them. The CDR3 length is 15 residues. Germline CDR1 and CDR2: MNHEY and SMNVEV (reference sequence). CDR3 protein: CASSSRLDRYNEQFF. CDR3 nucleotide sequence: TGTGCCAGCAGTTCCAGACTAGACCGCTACAATGAGCAGTTCTTC.

This clone was observed a few times. The gene calls are TRBV5-1 and TRBJ2-4; 13 bases match TRBD2. CDR1 is SGHRS and CDR2 is YFSETQ in the germline V gene. V lost 3 bases to trimming and J lost 1 base; unmatched junction nucleotides: 7. This CDR3 contains 18 residues. CDR3 amino acids: CASSSTSGRAGAKNIQYF. In DNA, the CDR3 is TGCGCCAGCAGCTCAACTAGCGGGAGGGCCGGGGCCAAAAACATTCAGTACTTC. The complete variable domain, with remaining parts taken from reference TRBV5-1 and TRBJ2-4, reads KAGVTQTPRYLIKTRGQQVTLSCSPISGHRSVSWYQQTPGQGLQFLFEYFSETQRNKGNFPGRFSGRQFSNSRSEMNVSTLELGDSALYLCASSSTSGRAGAKNIQYFGAGTRLSVL.

The sample holds a few counts of this clone. The V and J genes are TRBV5-1 and TRBJ2-1; D call uncertain. Germline CDR1 and CDR2: SGHRS and YFSETQ. The CDR3 extends over 14 amino acids. Trimming cost V 6 bases and J 0 bases, with 10 bases left between them. CDR3 sequence: CASIGESSYNEQFF. The CDR3 DNA is TGCGCCAGCATAGGAGAGAGCTCCTACAATGAGCAGTTCTTC.

The rearrangement joins TRBV29-1 to TRBJ2-1; the match to TRBD1 covers 7 bases. The J segment lost 5 bases and the V segment lost 6 bases, leaving 4 bases of the junction unmatched. This CDR3 region has 12 residues. Germline loops: CDR1 SQVTM, CDR2 ANQGSEA. The CDR3 protein is CSVQGDDNEQFF. The CDR3 nucleotides are TGCAGCGTGCAGGGGGACGACAATGAGCAGTTCTTC.

The CDR3 DNA follows: TGTGCCAGTAGTCCTTGGGCGGGAAGCAATCAGCCCCAGCATTTT. This encodes CASSPWAGSNQPQHF. The rearrangement uses TRBV19 and TRBJ1-5, with D unresolved. CDR1 is LNHDA and CDR2 is SQIVND in the germline V gene (reference sequence). The CDR3 is made up of 15 amino acids. With 5 bases removed from V and 1 base from J, the gap between germline ends came to 12 bases.

The sample holds a few counts of this clone. The J gene is TRBJ1-4, the V gene TRBV4-1; weak D call: TRBD1 (5 bases). CDR1 MGHRA and CDR2 YSYEKL come from the germline V gene. The CDR3 is 15 residues long. V was trimmed by 4 bases and J by 7 bases, leaving 16 bases between them. The CDR3, as DNA: TGCGCCAGCAGCCCCCGGCCGGGGGTGGTTGAAAAACTGTTTTTT. Protein product: CASSPRPGVVEKLFF.

This rearrangement joins TRBV25-1 to TRBJ2-1; 8 positions match TRBD1. J was trimmed by 4 bases and V by 2 bases; bases with no gene match: 4. The V gene's germline CDR1 is MGHDK and CDR2 SYGVNS. The CDR3 spans 15 residues. The CDR3 sequence: CASSEQGALYNEQFF. CDR3 DNA sequence: TGTGCCAGCAGTGAACAGGGGGCCCTTTACAATGAGCAGTTCTTC.

This clone was picked up a small number of times. The chain combines TRBV4-1 with TRBJ2-2; 16 bases agree with TRBD2. The V gene's germline CDR1 is MGHRA and CDR2 YSYEKL. Trimming cost V 1 base and J 4 bases; bases outside gene matches: 15. The CDR3 extends over 22 amino acids. The CDR3 coding sequence is TGCGCCAGCAGCCAAGCCTACCGTACGGGACTAGCGGGAGGGGGTGCCACCGGGGAGCTGTTTTTT. It translates to CASSQAYRTGLAGGGATGELFF.

With regard to this clone: The same CDR3 is also encoded by other DNA sequences in this sample. DNA of the CDR3: TGTGCCAGCTCACCACCGACGGGAACCTACGAGCAGTACTTC. Amino acids: CASSPPTGTYEQYF. The rearrangement uses TRBV18 and TRBJ2-7; TRBD2 is a possible D gene (5 bases). Germline-derived CDR1 and CDR2 are KGHSH and LQKENI. The CDR3 totals 14 residues. V lost 0 bases and J 2 bases, leaving 8 bases between the germline ends. The full variable domain, completed using reference TRBV18 and TRBJ2-7, is NAGVMQNPRHLVRRRGQEARLRCSPMKGHSHVYWYRQLPEEGLKFMVYLQKENIIDESGMPKERFSAEFPKEGPSILRIQQVVRGDSAAYFCASSPPTGTYEQYFGPGTRLTVT.

This clone was seen more than once but under ten times. The chain joins TRBV21-1 to TRBJ1-5. TRBV21-1 is labeled a pseudogene. This CDR3 comprises 14 residues. Written as DNA, the CDR3 is TGTGCCACCCTTCCGGGCGGCAGAGGGCAGCCCCAGCATTTT. This codes for CATLPGGRGQPQHF.

V gene TRBV5-1 combines with J gene TRBJ2-2, with 7 bases that match TRBD1. Unmatched junction bases numbered 3, after V lost 5 bases and J lost 5 bases. CDR3 size: 13 residues. The germline gives CDR1 SGHRS, CDR2 YFSETQ. DNA of the CDR3: TGCGCCAGCAGGTTACAGGGGACCGGGGAGCTGTTTTTT. Translation: CASRLQGTGELFF.

This clone has more than one count but fewer than ten. The rearrangement joins TRBV6-4 to TRBJ1-2; D is ambiguous. This CDR3 spans 11 amino acids. The germline V and J ends were trimmed by 4 bases and 9 bases, with 9 bases remaining between them. Germline-derived CDR1 and CDR2 are MRHNA and SNTAGT. The CDR3 DNA reads as TGTGCCAGCAGTGGAGGCAATCGCTACACCTTC. As protein: CASSGGNRYTF.

This chain uses TRBV9 with TRBJ2-3; no firm D call. CDR3 length equals 14 residues. V gave up 2 bases and J gave up 2 bases, with 9 bases separating them. The germline V gene encodes CDR1 SGDLS and CDR2 YYNGEE. The CDR3 loop is CASSVAGFTDTQYF. The CDR3 region has the DNA TGTGCCAGCAGCGTGGCCGGGTTCACAGATACGCAGTATTTT.

The chain links TRBV6-5 to TRBJ2-7; the match to TRBD1 covers 7 bases. CDR3 size: 15 residues. Germline V gene sequence: CDR1 MNHEY, CDR2 SVGAGI. After removal of 4 bases from V and 5 bases from J, the junction contained 11 bases not matched to a gene. The CDR3, as DNA: TGTGCCAGCAGTTTTGACAGGGTTCGCCCCCACGAGCAGTACTTC. This encodes CASSFDRVRPHEQYF.

The V call is TRBV18, the J call TRBJ2-3; D unresolved. Between the trimmed V and J ends, which lost 1 base and 6 bases, there was a span of 11 bases. From germline, CDR1 is KGHSH and CDR2 LQKENI. This CDR3 comprises 14 residues. CDR3 loop: CASSPLLATDTQYF. In DNA, the CDR3 is TGTGCCAGCTCACCACTCCTGGCAACGGATACGCAGTATTTT.

This clone was seen a few times. The chain has TRBV5-1 and TRBJ2-2; 15 bases line up with TRBD2. The V segment lost 3 bases and the J segment 4 bases; nucleotides outside the gene matches: 4. Germline assignment: CDR1 SGHRS and CDR2 YFSETQ. The CDR3 has 17 amino acids. The CDR3 loop is CASSWGLAGGTTGELFF. The CDR3 region has the DNA TGCGCCAGCAGCTGGGGACTAGCGGGAGGTACCACCGGGGAGCTGTTTTTT.

This clone has more than one count but fewer than ten. This chain joins TRBV12-5 and TRBJ1-1; D might be TRBD1 (5 bases). Between the trimmed V and J ends, which lost 2 bases and 0 bases, there was a span of 10 bases. In germline, CDR1 is LGHNT, CDR2 FRNRAP. This CDR3 has 15 residues. Here the CDR3 DNA reads TGTGCTAGTGGTTTGTGGCAGGGTATGAACACTGAAGCTTTCTTT. Residues: CASGLWQGMNTEAFF.